A selection of T cell receptor beta chains follows, all from one sample in a study of T cell repertoires in cytomegalovirus infection. Antigens for these TCRs are unknown. One entry per CDR3 protein, called by TCRdb with MiXCR from the reads. Altogether 650,000 to 900,000 distinct CDR3 sequences are present, approximately 32% being singletons, with the ten largest covering roughly 12%. The sample here was cultured CD8+ T cells from PBMCs, taken from culture after CMV antigen stimulation. The receptors shown here come from a human donor in good health (CMV status not recorded). Some clones in this sample may be carry-over from other donors' samples. The CDR3 runs from the conserved cysteine through the conserved F or W. A D gene is named only where the DNA matches it firmly. A row's size may be missing; if present it is once, few, many or a size class.

clone_size	v_call	j_call	d_call	cdr3_nt	cdr3_aa
.	TRBV12-3/TRBV12-4	TRBJ2-7	.	TGTGCCAGCAGAAAAAGACAGACCCCGGGCGAGCAGTACTTC	CASRKRQTPGEQYF
.	TRBV5-8	TRBJ2-1	.	TGTGCCAGCAACTTACCCCAGGGTGGGGACAATGAGCAGTTCTTC	CASNLPQGGDNEQFF
few	TRBV20-1	TRBJ2-5	TRBD1	TGCAGTGCCGGGACAGGGGTGATGAGGTCCCAAGAGACCCAGTACTTC	CSAGTGVMRSQETQYF
.	TRBV2	TRBJ1-1	.	TGTGCCACAGCAGAGGCTTTCTTT	CATAEAFF
.	TRBV28	TRBJ2-1	.	TGTGCCAGCAGTGACTCCGGGGATTGGGATGAGCAGTTCTTC	CASSDSGDWDEQFF
few	TRBV6-1	TRBJ2-1	.	TGTGCCAGCGGGGGGGGCTTGAATGAGCAGTTCTTC	CASGGGLNEQFF
.	TRBV18	TRBJ2-1	.	TGTGCCAGCTCACCACCCTTGGGACGGGGGGCATTCGGAGGCAATGAGCAGTTCTTC	CASSPPLGRGAFGGNEQFF
once	TRBV25-1	TRBJ2-1	.	TGTGCCAGCAGTGACAAGGACACCTGGGACTACAATGAGCAGTTCTTC	CASSDKDTWDYNEQFF
.	TRBV4-3	TRBJ1-5	.	TGCGTCAGCAGCCTTACCGAGACAGGTAATCAGCCCCAGCATTTT	CVSSLTETGNQPQHF
.	TRBV27	TRBJ1-4	.	TGTGCCAGCAGAATTCCAAAGGATATGTTCTTCGGAAAACTGTTTTTT	CASRIPKDMFFGKLFF
.	TRBV5-1	TRBJ2-7	.	TGCGCCAGCAGCTTGGGGGTCCTGACAGGAGGAGGCAACGAGCAGTACTTC	CASSLGVLTGGGNEQYF
.	TRBV7-6	TRBJ1-1	.	TGTGCCAGCAGCTTATTGGCGCACCAACCGGGGGGGCGGATTGAAGCTTTCTTT	CASSLLAHQPGGRIEAFF
.	TRBV12-3/TRBV12-4	TRBJ2-7	.	TGTGCCAGCAGTGCTCCGGGCAGAACCTACGAGCAGTACTTC	CASSAPGRTYEQYF
few	TRBV27	TRBJ1-1	.	TGTGCCAGCAGTTTATCGATAGGGGACGGGGGATTGGACACTGAAGCTTTCTTT	CASSLSIGDGGLDTEAFF
.	TRBV19	TRBJ2-1	.	TGTGCCAGCGTGCCGGCGGCAAACAATGAGCAGTTCTTC	CASVPAANNEQFF
few	TRBV27	TRBJ2-5	TRBD2	TGTGCCAGCAGTTTACTTGCGGGGGAACAACAAGAGACCCAGTACTTC	CASSLLAGEQQETQYF
.	TRBV5-4	TRBJ2-5	TRBD2	TGTGCCAGCAGCTCTAGCGGGGGGGTAGAGACCCAGTACTTC	CASSSSGGVETQYF
few	TRBV5-4	TRBJ2-1	.	TGTGCCAGCAGCTTAGTCAGGGCCTACAATGAGCAGTTCTTC	CASSLVRAYNEQFF
.	TRBV27	TRBJ1-6	.	TGTGCCAGCAGTTACGGTCGGAATTCACCCCTCCACTTT	CASSYGRNSPLHF
many	TRBV7-4	TRBJ2-7	TRBD1	TGTGCCAGCAGGCCTAAGACAGGGTTCAACGAGCAGTACTTC	CASRPKTGFNEQYF
few	TRBV9	TRBJ2-1	TRBD1	TGTGCCAGCAGCTCACAGGGGGCGGCGGGTGAGCAGTTCTTC	CASSSQGAAGEQFF
few	TRBV6-5	TRBJ2-1	.	TGTGCCAGCAGCCAAGGTGGGGCTTGGAATGAGCAGTTCTTC	CASSQGGAWNEQFF
few	TRBV25-1	TRBJ1-2	.	TGTGCCAGCGGTGGGACGGACTATGGCTACACCTTC	CASGGTDYGYTF
few	TRBV5-1	TRBJ2-3	.	TGCGCCAGCAGCCAACCGAGGCAACACACAGATACGCAGTATTTT	CASSQPRQHTDTQYF
few	TRBV7-3	TRBJ2-2	.	TGTGCCAGCAGCTTACGTTTCACGGGGGCGCCCACCGGGGAGCTGTTTTTT	CASSLRFTGAPTGELFF
.	TRBV24-1	TRBJ1-2	TRBD1	TGTGCCACCAGTGATTCCGACAGGGTGAAAGGCTACACCTTC	CATSDSDRVKGYTF
.	TRBV14	TRBJ1-2	.	TGTGCCAGCAGCCAAGATTCCTTCCTATATGGCTACACCTTC	CASSQDSFLYGYTF
.	TRBV11-2	TRBJ1-1	.	TGTGCCAGCAGCTTATGGGTGCGGGGGGATAACACTGAAGCTTTCTTT	CASSLWVRGDNTEAFF
.	TRBV13	TRBJ2-6	TRBD1	TGTGCCAGCAGCTTAATGAGGACAGGGGCGTGGGGGGCCAACGTCCTGACTTTC	CASSLMRTGAWGANVLTF
.	TRBV6-6	TRBJ2-3	TRBD2	TGTGCCAGCAGTTACCCCGGGACTAGCGGGGACTACACAGATACGCAGTATTTT	CASSYPGTSGDYTDTQYF
.	TRBV6-2/TRBV6-3	TRBJ2-4	.	TGTGCCAGCAGTTTCGTATTTGGGTTAGACATTCAGTACTTC	CASSFVFGLDIQYF
few	TRBV7-9	TRBJ2-7	TRBD1	TGTGCCAGCAGCCCCACAGGGGAAGGGGCCTACGAGCAGTACTTC	CASSPTGEGAYEQYF
.	TRBV9	TRBJ1-2	.	TGTGCCAGCAGCTCGGACCCCCGCGGCTACACCTTC	CASSSDPRGYTF
.	TRBV9	TRBJ1-2	.	TGTGCCAGCAGCGCCGATCTCAAGGGGGGTCAATATGGCTACACCTTC	CASSADLKGGQYGYTF
.	TRBV12-3/TRBV12-4	TRBJ2-3	TRBD2	TGTGCCAGCGGCCCTAGCGGGGGGACCAGCACAGATACGCAGTATTTT	CASGPSGGTSTDTQYF
many	TRBV7-8	TRBJ1-1	TRBD1	TGTGCCAGCAGGACAACAGGGGGCGGCGGAGCTTTCTTT	CASRTTGGGGAFF
.	TRBV5-1	TRBJ1-1	TRBD1	TGCGCCAGCAGCTCCCGACAGGGAACCTACACTGAAGCTTTCTTT	CASSSRQGTYTEAFF